This TCR beta chain came from a study of PD-1 blockade in mismatch repair-deficient tumors. Background on the study: All were previously treated, progressing patients with eleven to twelve mismatch repair-deficient cancer types.

TCRdb keeps only in-frame clones here, not all; method: immunoSEQ multiplex PCR. The sample has just under 65,000 clones, 88% seen once. This clone was recorded only once. PCR or immunohistochemistry showed mismatch repair deficiency in every enrolled patient. The input for sequencing was peripheral blood, taken 52 weeks after starting pembrolizumab. This clonotype was obtained from an adult with mismatch repair-deficient cancer.

This CDR3 reads CASSPRRANEKLFF. DNA of the CDR3: TGTGCCAGCTCTCCGCGGAGGGCTAATGAAAAACTGTTTTTT. The chain is built from TRBV18 and TRBJ1-4; no reliable D call. V was clipped by 6 bases and J by 3 bases, with 11 bases between them. CDR3 length equals 14 residues. CDR1 and CDR2 (germline): KGHSH, LQKENI.